This T cell receptor beta chain stems from a study of blood T cell repertoires in COVID-19. About the study: COVID-19 samples from acute and convalescent phases originated in the United States, Italy and Spain. In each case, the material was cDNA or gDNA derived from T cells, B-cell-depleted T cells, or PBMCs.

Germline assignment: CDR1 ENHRY and CDR2 SYGVKD. The CDR3 is made up of 14 amino acids. Trimming cost V 8 bases and J 5 bases; bases outside gene matches: 8. As handled by the study authors: Amplifying reference gene primers gave estimates of nucleated cell counts. Here immunoSEQ multiplex PCR was the method, and the copy in TCRdb shows in-frame clones only, minus some. That table supplies the V and J calls and clone size; D and trimming were determined from the DNA. The data contain 150,000 to 200,000 clones, 88% of them seen just once; the ten biggest clones take up roughly 3.7%. The chain combines TRBV10-3 with TRBJ1-5; 8 bases align to TRBD1. Specimen: peripheral blood. The TCR comes from a woman in her twenties or thirties with acute or convalescent COVID-19. CDR3 residues: CAISGQGGDQPQHF. In nucleotides, the CDR3 is TGTGCCATCTCCGGACAGGGTGGAGATCAGCCCCAGCATTTT.